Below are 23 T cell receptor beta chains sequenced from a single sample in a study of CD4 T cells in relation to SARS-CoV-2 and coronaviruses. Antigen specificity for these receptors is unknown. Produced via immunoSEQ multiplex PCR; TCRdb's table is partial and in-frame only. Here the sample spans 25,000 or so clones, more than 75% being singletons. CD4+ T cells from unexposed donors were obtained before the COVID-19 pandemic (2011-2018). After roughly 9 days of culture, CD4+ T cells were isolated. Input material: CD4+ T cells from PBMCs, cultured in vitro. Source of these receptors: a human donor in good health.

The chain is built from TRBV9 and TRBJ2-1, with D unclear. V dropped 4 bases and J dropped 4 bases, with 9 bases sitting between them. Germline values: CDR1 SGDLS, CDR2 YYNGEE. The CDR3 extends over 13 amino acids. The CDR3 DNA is TGTGCCAGCAGCCAGAATCTTTACAATGAGCAGTTCTTC. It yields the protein CASSQNLYNEQFF. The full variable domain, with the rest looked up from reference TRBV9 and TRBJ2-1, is DSGVTQTPKHLITATGQRVTLRCSPRSGDLSVYWYQQSLDQGLQFLIQYYNGEERAKGNILERFSAQQFPDLHSELNLSSLELGDSALYFCASSQNLYNEQFFGPGTRLTVL.

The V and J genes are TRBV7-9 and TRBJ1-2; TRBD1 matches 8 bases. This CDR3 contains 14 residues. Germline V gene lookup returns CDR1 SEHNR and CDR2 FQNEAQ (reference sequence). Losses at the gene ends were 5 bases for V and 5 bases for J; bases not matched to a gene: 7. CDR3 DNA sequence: TGTGCCAGCAGCCTATCAGGGGGCGCTTATGGCTACACCTTC. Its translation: CASSLSGGAYGYTF.

CDR3 sequence (DNA): TGTGCCAGCAGTTACTCAGGATACACGAACACCGGGGAGCTGTTTTTT. Its protein product is CASSYSGYTNTGELFF. The gene calls are TRBV6-2 or TRBV6-3 and TRBJ2-2; no firm D call. The CDR3 sequence is 16 residues long. V was clipped by 0 bases and J by 0 bases, with 8 bases between them. Germline lookup yields CDR1 MNHEY and CDR2 SVGEGT.

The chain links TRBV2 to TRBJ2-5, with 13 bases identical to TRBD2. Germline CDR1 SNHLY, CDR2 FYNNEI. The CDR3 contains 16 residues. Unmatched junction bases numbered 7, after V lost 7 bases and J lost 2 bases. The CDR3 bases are TGTGCCAGCAACCCTCGGACTAGCGGGGGACAAGAGACCCAGTACTTC. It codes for CASNPRTSGGQETQYF.

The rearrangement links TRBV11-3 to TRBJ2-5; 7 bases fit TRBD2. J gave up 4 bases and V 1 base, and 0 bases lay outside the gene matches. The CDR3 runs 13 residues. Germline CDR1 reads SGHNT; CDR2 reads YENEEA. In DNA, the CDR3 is TGTGCCAGCAGCTTAGTAGCGGGAGAGACCCAGTACTTC. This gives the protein CASSLVAGETQYF.

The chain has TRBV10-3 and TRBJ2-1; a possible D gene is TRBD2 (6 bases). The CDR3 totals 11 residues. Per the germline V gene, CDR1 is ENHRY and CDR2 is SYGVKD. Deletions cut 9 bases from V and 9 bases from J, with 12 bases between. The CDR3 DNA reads TGTGCCATAGGAGGGTCAGGTGAGCAGTTCTTC. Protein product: CAIGGSGEQFF.

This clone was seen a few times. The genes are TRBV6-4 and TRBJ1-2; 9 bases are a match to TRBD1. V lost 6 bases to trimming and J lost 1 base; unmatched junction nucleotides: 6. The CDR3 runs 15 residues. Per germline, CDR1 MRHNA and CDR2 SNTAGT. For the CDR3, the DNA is TGTGCCAGCAGACCGGACAGGGGTTATAACTATGGCTACACCTTC. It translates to CASRPDRGYNYGYTF.

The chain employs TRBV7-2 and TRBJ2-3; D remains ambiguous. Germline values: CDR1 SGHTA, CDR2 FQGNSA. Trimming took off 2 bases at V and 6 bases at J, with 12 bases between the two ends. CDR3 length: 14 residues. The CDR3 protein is CASSLSTHKDTQYF. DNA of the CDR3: TGTGCCAGCAGCTTAAGTACGCACAAGGATACGCAGTATTTT.

DNA for the CDR3: TGTGCCAGCACCATCATGGGGGTCGGGGGGATCTCTGGGGCCAACGTCCTGACTTTC. Translating it yields CASTIMGVGGISGANVLTF. The V and J genes are TRBV5-4 and TRBJ2-6; 7 nucleotides align to TRBD2. Looked up from germline, CDR1 is SGHNT and CDR2 is YYREEE (reference sequence). The length of the CDR3 is 19 residues. Losses at the gene ends were 6 bases for V and 0 bases for J; bases not matched to a gene: 15.

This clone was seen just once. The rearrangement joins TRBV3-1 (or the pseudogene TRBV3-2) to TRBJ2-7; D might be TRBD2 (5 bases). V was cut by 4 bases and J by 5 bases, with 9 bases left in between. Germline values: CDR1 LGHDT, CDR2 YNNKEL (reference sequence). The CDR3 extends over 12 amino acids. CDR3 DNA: TGTGCCAGCAGCCTGAGGGTCCACGAGCAGTACTTC. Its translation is CASSLRVHEQYF.

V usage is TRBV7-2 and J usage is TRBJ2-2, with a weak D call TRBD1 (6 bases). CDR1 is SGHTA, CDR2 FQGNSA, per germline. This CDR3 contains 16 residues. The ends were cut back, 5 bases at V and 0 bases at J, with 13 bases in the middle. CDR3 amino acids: CASSPRSGANTGELFF. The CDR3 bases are TGTGCCAGCAGCCCTCGATCAGGGGCGAACACCGGGGAGCTGTTTTTT.

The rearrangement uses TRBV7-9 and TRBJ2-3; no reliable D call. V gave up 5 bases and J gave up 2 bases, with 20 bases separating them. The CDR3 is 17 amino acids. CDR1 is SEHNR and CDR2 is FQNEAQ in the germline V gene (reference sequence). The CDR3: CASSLLWVKRSTDTQYF. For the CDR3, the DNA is TGTGCCAGCAGCCTTCTCTGGGTTAAAAGATCCACAGATACGCAGTATTTT.

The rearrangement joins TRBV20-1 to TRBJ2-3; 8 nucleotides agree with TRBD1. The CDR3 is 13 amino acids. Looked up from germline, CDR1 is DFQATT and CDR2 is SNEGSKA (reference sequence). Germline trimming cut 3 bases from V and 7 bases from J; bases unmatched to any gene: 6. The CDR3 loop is CSASSQGANTQYF. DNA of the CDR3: TGCAGTGCTAGTAGCCAGGGGGCAAATACGCAGTATTTT.

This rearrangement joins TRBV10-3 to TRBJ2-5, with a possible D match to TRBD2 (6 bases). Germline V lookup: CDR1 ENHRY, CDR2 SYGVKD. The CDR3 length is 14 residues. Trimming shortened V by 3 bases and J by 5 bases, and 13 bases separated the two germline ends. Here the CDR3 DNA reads TGTGCCATCAGTGATTCCGGGAGTAAGGAGACCCAGTACTTC. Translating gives CAISDSGSKETQYF.

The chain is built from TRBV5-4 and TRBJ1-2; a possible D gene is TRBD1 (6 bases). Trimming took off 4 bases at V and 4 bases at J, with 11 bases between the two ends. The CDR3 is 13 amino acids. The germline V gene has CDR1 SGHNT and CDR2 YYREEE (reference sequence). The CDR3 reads CASSPRTAYGYTF. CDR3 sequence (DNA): TGTGCCAGCAGCCCTCGGACAGCCTATGGCTACACCTTC.

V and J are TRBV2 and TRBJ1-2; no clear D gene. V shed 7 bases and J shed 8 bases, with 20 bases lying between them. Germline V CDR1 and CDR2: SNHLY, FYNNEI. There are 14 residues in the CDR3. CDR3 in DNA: TGTGCCAGCACCGAAGGACGGATCGTAAGAGGCTACACCTTC. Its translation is CASTEGRIVRGYTF. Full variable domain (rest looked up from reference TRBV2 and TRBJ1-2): EPEVTQTPSHQVTQMGQEVILRCVPISNHLYFYWYRQILGQKVEFLVSFYNNEISEKSEIFDDQFSVERPDGSNFTLKIRSTKLEDSAMYFCASTEGRIVRGYTFGSGTRLTVV.

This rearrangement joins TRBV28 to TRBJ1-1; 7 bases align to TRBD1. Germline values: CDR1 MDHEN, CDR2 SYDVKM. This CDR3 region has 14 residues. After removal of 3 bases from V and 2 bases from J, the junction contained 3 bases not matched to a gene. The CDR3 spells CASSLGQQNTEAFF. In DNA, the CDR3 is TGTGCCAGCAGTTTGGGACAGCAAAACACTGAAGCTTTCTTT. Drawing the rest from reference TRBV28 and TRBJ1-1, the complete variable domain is DVKVTQSSRYLVKRTGEKVFLECVQDMDHENMFWYRQDPGLGLRLIYFSYDVKMKEKGDIPEGYSVSREKKERFSLILESASTNQTSMYLCASSLGQQNTEAFFGQGTRLTVV.

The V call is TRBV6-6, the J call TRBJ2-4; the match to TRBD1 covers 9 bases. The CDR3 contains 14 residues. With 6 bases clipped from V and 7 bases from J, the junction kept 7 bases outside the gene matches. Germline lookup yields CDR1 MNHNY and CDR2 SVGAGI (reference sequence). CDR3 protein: CASSIDRGYNIQYF. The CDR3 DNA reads TGTGCCAGCAGCATAGACAGGGGGTACAACATTCAGTACTTC.

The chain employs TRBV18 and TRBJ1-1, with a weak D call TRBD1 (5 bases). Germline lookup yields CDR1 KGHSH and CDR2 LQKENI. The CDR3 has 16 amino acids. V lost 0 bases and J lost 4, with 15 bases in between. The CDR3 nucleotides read TGTGCCAGCTCACCACCGTCAGGGAGGGGTAGCACTGAAGCTTTCTTT. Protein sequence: CASSPPSGRGSTEAFF.

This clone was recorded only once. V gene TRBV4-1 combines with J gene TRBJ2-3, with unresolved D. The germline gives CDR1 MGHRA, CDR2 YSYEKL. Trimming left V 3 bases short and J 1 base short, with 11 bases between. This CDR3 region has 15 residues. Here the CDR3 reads CASSQGPRRTDTQYF. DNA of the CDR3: TGCGCCAGCAGCCAGGGCCCAAGACGCACAGATACGCAGTATTTT.

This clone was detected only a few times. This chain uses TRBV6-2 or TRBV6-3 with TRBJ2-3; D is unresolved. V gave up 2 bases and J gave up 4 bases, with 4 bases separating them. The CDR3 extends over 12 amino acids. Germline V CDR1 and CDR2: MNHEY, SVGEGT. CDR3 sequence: CASSYVSDTQYF. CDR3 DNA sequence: TGTGCCAGCAGTTACGTCTCAGATACGCAGTATTTT.

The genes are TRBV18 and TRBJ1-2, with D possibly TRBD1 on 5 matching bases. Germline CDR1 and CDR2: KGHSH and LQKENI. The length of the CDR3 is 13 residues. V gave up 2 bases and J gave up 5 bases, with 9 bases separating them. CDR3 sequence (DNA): TGTGCCAGCTCACCAGGGGGAGGATATGGCTACACCTTC. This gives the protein CASSPGGGYGYTF. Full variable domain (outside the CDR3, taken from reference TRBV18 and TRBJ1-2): NAGVMQNPRHLVRRRGQEARLRCSPMKGHSHVYWYRQLPEEGLKFMVYLQKENIIDESGMPKERFSAEFPKEGPSILRIQQVVRGDSAAYFCASSPGGGYGYTFGSGTRLTVV.

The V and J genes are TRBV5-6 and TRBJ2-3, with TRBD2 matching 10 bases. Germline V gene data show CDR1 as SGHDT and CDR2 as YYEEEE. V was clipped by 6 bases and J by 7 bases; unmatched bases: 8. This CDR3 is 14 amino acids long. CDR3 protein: CASTQREGLYTQYF. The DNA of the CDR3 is TGTGCCAGCACTCAGCGGGAGGGCCTCTATACGCAGTATTTT. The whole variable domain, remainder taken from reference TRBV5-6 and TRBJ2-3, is DAGVTQSPTHLIKTRGQQVTLRCSPKSGHDTVSWYQQALGQGPQFIFQYYEEEERQRGNFPDRFSGHQFPNYSSELNVNALLLGDSALYLCASTQREGLYTQYFGPGTRLTVL.